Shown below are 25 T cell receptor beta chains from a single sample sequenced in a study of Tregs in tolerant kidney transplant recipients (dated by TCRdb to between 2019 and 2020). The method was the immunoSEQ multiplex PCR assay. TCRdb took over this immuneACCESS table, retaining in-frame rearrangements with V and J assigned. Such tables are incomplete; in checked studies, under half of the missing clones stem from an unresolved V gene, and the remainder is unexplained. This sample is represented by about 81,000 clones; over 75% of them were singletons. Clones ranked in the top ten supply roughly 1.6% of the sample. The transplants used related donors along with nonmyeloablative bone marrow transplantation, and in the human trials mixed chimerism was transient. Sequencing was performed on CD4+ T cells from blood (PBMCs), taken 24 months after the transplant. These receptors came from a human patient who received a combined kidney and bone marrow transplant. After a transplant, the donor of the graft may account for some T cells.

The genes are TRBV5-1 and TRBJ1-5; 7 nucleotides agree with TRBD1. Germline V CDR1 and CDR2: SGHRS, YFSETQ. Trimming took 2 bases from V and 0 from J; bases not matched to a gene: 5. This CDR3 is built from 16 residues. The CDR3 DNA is TGCGCCAGCAGCTTATCCGGGACAGATAGCAATCAGCCCCAGCATTTT. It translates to CASSLSGTDSNQPQHF.

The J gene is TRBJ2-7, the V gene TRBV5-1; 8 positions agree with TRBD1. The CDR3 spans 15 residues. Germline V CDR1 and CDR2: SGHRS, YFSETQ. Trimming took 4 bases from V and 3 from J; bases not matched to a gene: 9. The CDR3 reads CASSRDRRSGYEQYF. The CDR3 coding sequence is TGCGCCAGCAGCCGGGACAGGCGAAGTGGCTACGAGCAGTACTTC.

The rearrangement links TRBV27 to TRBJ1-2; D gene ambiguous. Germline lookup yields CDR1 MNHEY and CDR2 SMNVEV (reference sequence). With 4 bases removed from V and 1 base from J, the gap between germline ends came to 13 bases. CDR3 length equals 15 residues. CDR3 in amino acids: CASSSHGLLNYGYTF. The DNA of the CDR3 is TGTGCCAGCAGTTCCCACGGGTTGCTTAACTATGGCTACACCTTC.

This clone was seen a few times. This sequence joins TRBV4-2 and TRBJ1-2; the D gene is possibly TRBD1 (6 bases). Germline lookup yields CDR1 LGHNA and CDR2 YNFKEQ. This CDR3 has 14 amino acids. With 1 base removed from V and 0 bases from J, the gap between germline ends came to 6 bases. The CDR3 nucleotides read TGTGCCAGCAGCCAAGGGACAGCTAACTATGGCTACACCTTC. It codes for CASSQGTANYGYTF.

This chain's CDR3 is CASSQQTGQGRSPLHF. DNA for the CDR3: TGCGCCAGCAGCCAACAAACGGGACAGGGCAGATCACCCCTCCACTTT. The genes are TRBV4-3 and TRBJ1-6; the match to TRBD1 covers 9 bases. V lost 2 bases, J lost 10 bases, and 9 bases stayed unmatched. The CDR3 consists of 16 residues. Per the germline V gene, CDR1 is LGHNA and CDR2 is YSLEER.

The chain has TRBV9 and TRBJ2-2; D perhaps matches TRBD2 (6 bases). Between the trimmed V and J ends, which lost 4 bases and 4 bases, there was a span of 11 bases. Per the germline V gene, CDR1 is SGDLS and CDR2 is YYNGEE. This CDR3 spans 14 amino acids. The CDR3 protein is CASSQGGTTGELFF. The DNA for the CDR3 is TGTGCCAGCAGCCAAGGAGGGACCACCGGGGAGCTGTTTTTT.

CDR3 residues: CASSPRWGGSNQPQHF. For the CDR3, the DNA is TGTGCCAGCAGCCCACGTTGGGGAGGGAGCAATCAGCCCCAGCATTTT. V gene TRBV7-8 combines with J gene TRBJ1-5, with D uncertain. V lost 5 bases and J lost 1, with 15 bases in between. The CDR3 sequence is 16 residues long. Germline V gene sequence: CDR1 SGHVS, CDR2 FQNEAQ.

In DNA, the CDR3 is TGTGCCAGAAGCCACTATATCCTCCACTTT. It codes for CARSHYILHF. The chain employs TRBV5-3 and TRBJ1-6; D not resolved. TRBV5-3 is an open reading frame whose function is uncertain. This CDR3 comprises 10 residues. Trimming pared 4 bases from V and 15 bases from J, leaving 8 bases between.

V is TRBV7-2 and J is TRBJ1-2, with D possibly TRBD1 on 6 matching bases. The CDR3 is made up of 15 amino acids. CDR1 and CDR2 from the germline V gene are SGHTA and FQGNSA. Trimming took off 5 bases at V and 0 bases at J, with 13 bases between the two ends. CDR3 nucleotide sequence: TGTGCCAGCAGCCCGGCTGGGGGCGCTAACTATGGCTACACCTTC. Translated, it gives CASSPAGGANYGYTF.

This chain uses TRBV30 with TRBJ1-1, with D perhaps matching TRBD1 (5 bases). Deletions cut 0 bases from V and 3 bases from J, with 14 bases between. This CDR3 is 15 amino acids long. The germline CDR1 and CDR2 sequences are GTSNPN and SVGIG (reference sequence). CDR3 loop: CAWSVGLGVYTEAFF. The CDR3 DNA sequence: TGTGCCTGGAGTGTAGGTTTAGGGGTTTACACTGAAGCTTTCTTT.

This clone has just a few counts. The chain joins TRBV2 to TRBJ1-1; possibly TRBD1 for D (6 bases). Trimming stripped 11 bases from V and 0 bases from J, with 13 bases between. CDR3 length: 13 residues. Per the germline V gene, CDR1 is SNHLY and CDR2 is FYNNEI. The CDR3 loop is CADRTEVNTEAFF. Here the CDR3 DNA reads TGTGCCGACAGGACAGAGGTGAACACTGAAGCTTTCTTT.

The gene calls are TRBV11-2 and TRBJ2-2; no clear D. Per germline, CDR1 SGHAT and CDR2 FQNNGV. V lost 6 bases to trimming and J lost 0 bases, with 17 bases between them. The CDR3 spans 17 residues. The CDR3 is CASRRYRNPSNTGELFF. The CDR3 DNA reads TGTGCCAGCAGACGATACAGAAATCCCTCGAACACCGGGGAGCTGTTTTTT.

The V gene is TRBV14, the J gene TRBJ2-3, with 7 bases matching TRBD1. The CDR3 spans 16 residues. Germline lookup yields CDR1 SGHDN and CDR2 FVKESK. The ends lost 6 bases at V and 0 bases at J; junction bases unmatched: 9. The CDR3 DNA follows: TGTGCCAGCAGAGAAACAGGGGCCGCGAGCACAGATACGCAGTATTTT. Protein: CASRETGAASTDTQYF.

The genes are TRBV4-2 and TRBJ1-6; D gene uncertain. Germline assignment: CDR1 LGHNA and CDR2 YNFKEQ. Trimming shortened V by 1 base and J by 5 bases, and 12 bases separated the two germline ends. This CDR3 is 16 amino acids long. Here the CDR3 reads CASSQVRGRNNSPLHF. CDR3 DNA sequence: TGTGCCAGCAGCCAAGTTCGTGGCAGGAATAATTCACCCCTCCACTTT.

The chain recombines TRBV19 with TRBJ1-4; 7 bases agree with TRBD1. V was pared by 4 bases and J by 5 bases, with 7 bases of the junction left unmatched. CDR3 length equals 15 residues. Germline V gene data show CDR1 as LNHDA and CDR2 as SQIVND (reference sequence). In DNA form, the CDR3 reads TGTGCCAGTAGTAGCAGGGCAGGGGGGAATGAAAAACTGTTTTTT. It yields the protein CASSSRAGGNEKLFF.

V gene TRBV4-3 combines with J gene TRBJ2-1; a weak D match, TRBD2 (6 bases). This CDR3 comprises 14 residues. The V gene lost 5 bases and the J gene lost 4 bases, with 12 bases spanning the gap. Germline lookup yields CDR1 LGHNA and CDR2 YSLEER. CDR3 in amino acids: CASSKRDWYNEQFF. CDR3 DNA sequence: TGCGCCAGCAGCAAACGGGACTGGTACAATGAGCAGTTCTTC.

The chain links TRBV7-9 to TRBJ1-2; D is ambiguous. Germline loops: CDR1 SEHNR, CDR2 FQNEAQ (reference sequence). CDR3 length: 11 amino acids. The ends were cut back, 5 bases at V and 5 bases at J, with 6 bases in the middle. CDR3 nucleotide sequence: TGTGCCAGCAGCAACGGGTATGGCTACACCTTC. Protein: CASSNGYGYTF.

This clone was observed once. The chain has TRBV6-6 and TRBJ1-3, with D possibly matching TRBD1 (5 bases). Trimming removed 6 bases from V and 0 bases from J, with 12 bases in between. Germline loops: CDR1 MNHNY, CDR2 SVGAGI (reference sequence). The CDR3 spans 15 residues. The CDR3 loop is CASSSDSSSGNTIYF. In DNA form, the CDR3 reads TGTGCCAGCAGCTCTGACAGCAGCTCTGGAAACACCATATATTTT.

In DNA form, the CDR3 reads TGTGCCATCAGTCCGGGACAGGGGTCCTACGAGCAGTACTTC. This translates into CAISPGQGSYEQYF. The V and J genes are TRBV10-3 and TRBJ2-7, with TRBD1 identical over 10 bases. CDR3 size: 14 residues. After removal of 5 bases from V and 1 base from J, the junction contained 2 bases not matched to a gene. The germline CDR1 and CDR2 sequences are ENHRY and SYGVKD.

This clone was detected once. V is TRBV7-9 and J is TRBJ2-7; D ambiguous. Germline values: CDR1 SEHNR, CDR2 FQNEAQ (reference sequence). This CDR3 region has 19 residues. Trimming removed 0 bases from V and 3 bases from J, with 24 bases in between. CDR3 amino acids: CASSLAPRMLGLEDYEQYF. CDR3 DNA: TGTGCCAGCAGCTTAGCTCCGAGAATGTTGGGTCTAGAGGACTACGAGCAGTACTTC.

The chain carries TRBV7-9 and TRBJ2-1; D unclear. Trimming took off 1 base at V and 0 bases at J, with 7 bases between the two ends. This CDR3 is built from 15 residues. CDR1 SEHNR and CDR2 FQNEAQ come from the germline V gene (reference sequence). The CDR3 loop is CASSLVVGSYNEQFF. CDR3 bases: TGTGCCAGCAGCTTAGTAGTCGGCTCCTACAATGAGCAGTTCTTC.

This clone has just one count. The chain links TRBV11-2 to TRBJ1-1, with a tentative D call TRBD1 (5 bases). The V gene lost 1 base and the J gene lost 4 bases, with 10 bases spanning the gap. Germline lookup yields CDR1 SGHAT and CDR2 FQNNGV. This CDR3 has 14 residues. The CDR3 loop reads CASSLVRGVTEAFF. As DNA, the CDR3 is TGTGCCAGCAGCTTAGTTCGGGGGGTCACTGAAGCTTTCTTT.

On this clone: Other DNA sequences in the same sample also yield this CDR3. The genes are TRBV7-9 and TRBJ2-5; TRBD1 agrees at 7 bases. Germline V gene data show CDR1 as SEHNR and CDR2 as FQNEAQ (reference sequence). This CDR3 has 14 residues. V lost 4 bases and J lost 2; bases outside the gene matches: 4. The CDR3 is CASSSRTGQETQYF. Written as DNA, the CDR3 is TGTGCCAGCAGCTCCAGGACAGGACAAGAGACCCAGTACTTC.

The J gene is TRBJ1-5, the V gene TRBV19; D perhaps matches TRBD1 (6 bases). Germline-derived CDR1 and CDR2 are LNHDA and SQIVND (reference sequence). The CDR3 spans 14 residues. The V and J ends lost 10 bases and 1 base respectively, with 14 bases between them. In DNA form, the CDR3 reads TGTGCCACAAAAGACAGGATGAGCAATCAGCCCCAGCATTTT. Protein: CATKDRMSNQPQHF.

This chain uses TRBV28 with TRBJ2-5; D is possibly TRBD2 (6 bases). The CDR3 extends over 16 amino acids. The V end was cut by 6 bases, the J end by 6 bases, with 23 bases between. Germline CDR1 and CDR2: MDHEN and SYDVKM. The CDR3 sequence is CASRGSGGTGIQTQYF. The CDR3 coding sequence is TGTGCCAGCAGAGGAAGTGGGGGGACTGGTATACAGACCCAGTACTTC.